This T cell receptor beta chain originates from a study of T cell responses to AZD1222 COVID-19 vaccine (dated by TCRdb to about 2021). About the investigation overall: AZD1222 recipients given second doses at about 4 weeks or at about 12 weeks were pooled, since spike-specific TCR depth and breadth were not found to differ between the two schedules. A total of more than 230 trial participants underwent TCR sequencing, of whom 200 to 220 received two doses of AZD1222 and about 25 received two doses of the MenACWY control vaccine. Trial participants were enrolled by age into 18-55, 56-69 and 70-plus year subgroups, with roughly 160, 29 and 62 TCR-sequenced participants respectively.

On this clone itself: Its antigen remains unidentified. Per-base qualities were not stored, and no clone one base away is much larger.

Cut back by 4 bases and 4 bases, the V and J ends lie 7 bases apart. Reading from cysteine to phenylalanine, the CDR3 counts 12 amino acids. Solely the CDR3 DNA is kept, with 36 bases framed from the first base. The CDR1 and CDR2 encoded by the germline V gene are SNHLY and FYNNEI. The sample's time point label, decoded: baseline before first vaccination. The vaccinee samples were drawn from two UK trials, COV001 and COV002, one of which was a single-blind randomized controlled phase 2/3 trial testing AZD1222 (ChAdOx1 nCoV-19) in healthy adults. For TCRbeta chain sequencing, PBMC samples from trial participants were taken at day 0 and at day 28 after the second dose. What the authors observed across the whole study: Participants were mostly white British, with more females than males. The authors suggested clonal diversity may have been underestimated. The 56-69-year group was small, and its depth increase did not reach significance, likely because of low power. Conclusions about previously exposed vaccinees are limited because only five or six AZD1222 recipients were SARS-CoV-2 seropositive at baseline. CD4 TCRs associated with the vaccine covered the entire spike protein, and the dominant responses were in regions 160-218 and 743-854. Because no day 14 peak-response samples were available, the repertoires could be characterized only after the peak T cell response. Epitopes outside the regions mutated in the B.1.351 and B.1.1.7 variants were reportedly recognized by nearly half of the unique spike-specific TCRs. Spike-specific TCR breadth and depth rose significantly after two AZD1222 doses compared with day 0 and with MenACWY recipients.

The CDR3 regions of human TCRbeta chains were subjected to immunosequencing. The authors' analysis ran thus. Repertoire TCRs were checked for matches against a reference library of SARS-CoV-2-specific TCRs that had been generated using the MIRA antigen-specificity platform. Breadth was defined as the fraction of unique TCRs that were SARS-CoV-2-associated, and depth was defined as the fraction of total T cells that were SARS-CoV-2-associated. Using the MIRA data, every spike-specific TCR was mapped to the spike region that the TCR reacted to and assigned to either a CD4 or a CD8 class. Log10-transformed breadth and depth values were compared by one-way ANOVA with Sidak's multiple comparisons tests. Not all clones reach the TCRdb copy of this immuneACCESS table, which keeps in-frame sequences only. Checked studies attribute under half of the gap to unresolved V genes and leave the rest unexplained. V, J and clone size are those of that table, while D and trimming were read from the DNA. Counted in this sample were around 62,000 clones; around 90% of them appeared once. 4.5% to 5.5% of the sample is held by the ten biggest clonotypes.

This receptor was taken from an adult in good health. The chain employs TRBV2 and TRBJ2-5; the D gene is possibly TRBD1 or TRBD2, with 5 bases matching each. The starting material was peripheral blood, obtained on day 0 of AZD1222 vaccination. CDR3 reads: CASSGGVETQYF. The DNA sequence is given as TGTGCCAGCAGTGGAGGGGTAGAGACCCAGTACTTC.